Sequencing of this TCR beta chain was carried out in a study of shared clonotypes between healthy human individuals. Study-wide results and caveats: The authors sampled blood alone, and tissue repertoires likely differ.

Recent vaccinations or acute infections were absent in the healthy HIV-negative adult donors. All participating donors were Caucasian adults from Nashville, Tennessee. On this clone itself: What it binds is not known.

Original analysis: With immunoSEQ giving junction-only sequences and no quality scores, filtering differed. Clones were read by immunoSEQ multiplex PCR, and TCRdb kept only the in-frame ones, dropping some. The DNA gave D and trimming, while V, J and clone size come from that table. In the table there are millions of clones, about 92% of which are singletons. CDR1 is LNHDA and CDR2 is SQIVND in the germline V gene (reference sequence). This CDR3 has 15 residues. The germline V and J ends were trimmed by 4 bases and 8 bases, with 15 bases remaining between them. The chain carries TRBV19 and TRBJ1-6, with D tentatively TRBD1 (6 bases). Sequencing used naive CD4+ T cells sorted from blood. Indicated subset: CD45RA+ positively selected. The TCR originated in a man younger than 30 in good health. The CDR3 loop is CASSTGGGRDSPLHF. Written as DNA, the CDR3 is TGTGCCAGTAGTACCGGCGGGGGGCGTGATTCACCCCTCCACTTT.